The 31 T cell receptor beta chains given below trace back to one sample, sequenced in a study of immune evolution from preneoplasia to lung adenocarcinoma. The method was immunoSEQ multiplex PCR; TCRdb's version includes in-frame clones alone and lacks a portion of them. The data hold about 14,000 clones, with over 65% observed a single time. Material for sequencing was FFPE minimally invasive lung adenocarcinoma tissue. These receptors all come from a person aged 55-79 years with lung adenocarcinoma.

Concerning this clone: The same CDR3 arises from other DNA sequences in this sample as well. The CDR3 reads CASSVGPNTEAFF. In nucleotides, the CDR3 is TGTGCCAGCAGCGTAGGACCGAACACTGAAGCTTTCTTT. This chain joins TRBV9 and TRBJ1-1; D unresolved. CDR3 length equals 13 residues. The V end was cut by 0 bases, the J end by 1 base, with 4 bases between. The germline V gene has CDR1 SGDLS and CDR2 YYNGEE.

DNA of the CDR3: TGTGCCAGCAGTTTATTCCAGGACAGGGCTGGGGCCAACGTCCTGACTTTC. Its translation: CASSLFQDRAGANVLTF. The gene calls are TRBV27 and TRBJ2-6; 8 bases are a match to TRBD1. Germline lookup yields CDR1 MNHEY and CDR2 SMNVEV (reference sequence). V lost 1 base and J lost 2; bases outside the gene matches: 4. This CDR3 contains 17 residues.

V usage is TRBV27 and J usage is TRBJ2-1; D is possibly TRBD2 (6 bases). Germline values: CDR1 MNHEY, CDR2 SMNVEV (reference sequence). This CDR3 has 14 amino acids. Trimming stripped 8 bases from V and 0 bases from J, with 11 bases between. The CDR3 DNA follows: TGTGCCAGCGGAGGAGGGGACTCCTACAATGAGCAGTTCTTC. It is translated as CASGGGDSYNEQFF.

The CDR3 here is CASSSGTAVGYTF. The CDR3 bases are TGTGCCAGCTCCTCCGGGACAGCTGTCGGCTACACCTTC. The chain has TRBV6-4 and TRBJ1-2; 7 bases line up with TRBD1. The CDR3 is 13 residues long. The junction had 11 bases not matched to a gene; V was cut back by 8 bases and J by 8 bases. Looked up from germline, CDR1 is MRHNA and CDR2 is SNTAGT.

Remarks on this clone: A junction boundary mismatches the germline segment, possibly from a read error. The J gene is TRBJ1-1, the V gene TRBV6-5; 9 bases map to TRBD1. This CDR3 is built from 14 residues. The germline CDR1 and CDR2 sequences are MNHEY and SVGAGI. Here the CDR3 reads CASSRDRVKTEAFF. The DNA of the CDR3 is TGTGCCAGCAGTCGGGACAGGGTGAAGACTGAAGCTTTCTTT.

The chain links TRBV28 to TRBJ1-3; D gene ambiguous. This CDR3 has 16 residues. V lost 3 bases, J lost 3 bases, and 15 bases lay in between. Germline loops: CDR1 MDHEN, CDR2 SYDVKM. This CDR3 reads CASSFEVRKGGNTIYF. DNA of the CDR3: TGTGCCAGCAGTTTCGAGGTCAGAAAAGGTGGAAACACCATATATTTT.

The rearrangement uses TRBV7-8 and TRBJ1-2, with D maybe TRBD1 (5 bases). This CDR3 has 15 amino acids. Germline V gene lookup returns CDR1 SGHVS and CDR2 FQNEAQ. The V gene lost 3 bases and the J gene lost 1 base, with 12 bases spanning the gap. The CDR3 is CASSFDSFINYGYTF. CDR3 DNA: TGTGCCAGCAGCTTTGACAGTTTTATTAACTATGGCTACACCTTC.

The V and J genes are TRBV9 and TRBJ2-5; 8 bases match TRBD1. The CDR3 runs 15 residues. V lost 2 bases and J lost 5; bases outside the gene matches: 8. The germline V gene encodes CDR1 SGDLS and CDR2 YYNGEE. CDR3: CASSVGTGPGETQYF. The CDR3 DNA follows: TGTGCCAGCAGCGTGGGGACAGGACCAGGGGAGACCCAGTACTTC. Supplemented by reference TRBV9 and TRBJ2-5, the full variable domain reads DSGVTQTPKHLITATGQRVTLRCSPRSGDLSVYWYQQSLDQGLQFLIQYYNGEERAKGNILERFSAQQFPDLHSELNLSSLELGDSALYFCASSVGTGPGETQYFGPGTRLLVL.

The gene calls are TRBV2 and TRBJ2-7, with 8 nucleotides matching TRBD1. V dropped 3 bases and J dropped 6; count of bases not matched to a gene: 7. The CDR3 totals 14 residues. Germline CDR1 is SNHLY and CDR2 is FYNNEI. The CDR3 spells CASSERQGAGEQYF. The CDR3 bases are TGTGCCAGCAGTGAGAGGCAGGGGGCTGGCGAGCAGTACTTC.

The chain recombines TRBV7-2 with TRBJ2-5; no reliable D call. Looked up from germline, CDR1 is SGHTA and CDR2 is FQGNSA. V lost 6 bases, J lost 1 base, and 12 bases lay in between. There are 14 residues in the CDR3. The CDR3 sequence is CASSRGPIQETQYF. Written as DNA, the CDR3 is TGTGCCAGCAGTAGAGGACCGATCCAAGAGACCCAGTACTTC.

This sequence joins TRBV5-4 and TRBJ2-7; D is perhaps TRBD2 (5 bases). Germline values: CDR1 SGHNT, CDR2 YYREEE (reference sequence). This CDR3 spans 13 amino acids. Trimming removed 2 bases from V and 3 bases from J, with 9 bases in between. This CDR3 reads CASSFPGLYEQYF. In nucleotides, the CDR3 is TGTGCCAGCAGCTTTCCAGGACTCTACGAGCAGTACTTC.

CDR3: CASSDGASSYNEQFF. CDR3 coding DNA: TGTGCCAGCAGTGACGGAGCTAGCTCCTACAATGAGCAGTTCTTC. J is TRBJ2-1 and V is TRBV6-4, with no clear D. Trimming removed 2 bases at V and 0 bases at J, with 8 bases between. This CDR3 region has 15 residues. The germline V gene encodes CDR1 MRHNA and CDR2 SNTAGT.

The CDR3: CASRPNENRGHTGELFF. The CDR3 region has the DNA TGTGCAAGTCGCCCAAATGAGAACAGGGGGCATACCGGGGAGCTGTTTTTT. The chain links TRBV12-2 to TRBJ2-2; the table names TRBD1, a call not compared with the DNA. TRBV12-2 is termed a pseudogene. The CDR3 covers 17 residues.

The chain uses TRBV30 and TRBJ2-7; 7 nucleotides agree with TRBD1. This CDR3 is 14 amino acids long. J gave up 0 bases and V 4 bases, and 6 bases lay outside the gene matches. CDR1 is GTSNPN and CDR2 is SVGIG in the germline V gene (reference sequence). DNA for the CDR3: TGTGCCTGGAAAGGGGGCCCGAGCTCCTACGAGCAGTACTTC. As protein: CAWKGGPSSYEQYF.

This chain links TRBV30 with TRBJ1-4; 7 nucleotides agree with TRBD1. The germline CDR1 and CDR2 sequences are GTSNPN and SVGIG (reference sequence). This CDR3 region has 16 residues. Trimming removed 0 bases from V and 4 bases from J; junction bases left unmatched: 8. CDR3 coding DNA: TGTGCCTGGAGTGTAGTGACAGGGAGGAATAATGAAAAACTGTTTTTT. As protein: CAWSVVTGRNNEKLFF.

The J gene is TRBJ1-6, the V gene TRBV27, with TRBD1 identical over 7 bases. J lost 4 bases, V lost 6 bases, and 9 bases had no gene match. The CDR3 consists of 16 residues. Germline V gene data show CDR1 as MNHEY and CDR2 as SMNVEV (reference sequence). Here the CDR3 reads CASRPRTGAYNSPLHF. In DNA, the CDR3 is TGTGCCAGCAGACCTCGAACAGGGGCGTATAATTCACCCCTCCACTTT.

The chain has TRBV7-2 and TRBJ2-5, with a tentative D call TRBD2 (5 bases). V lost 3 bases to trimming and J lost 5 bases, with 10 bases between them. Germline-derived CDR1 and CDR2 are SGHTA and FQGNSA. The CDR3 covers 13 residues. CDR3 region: CASSFYGEETQYF. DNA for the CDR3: TGTGCCAGCAGCTTCTACGGGGAGGAGACCCAGTACTTC.

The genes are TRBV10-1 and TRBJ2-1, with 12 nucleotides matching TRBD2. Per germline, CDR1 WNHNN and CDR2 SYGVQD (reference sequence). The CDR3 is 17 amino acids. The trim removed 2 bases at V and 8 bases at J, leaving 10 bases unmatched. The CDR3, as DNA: TGCGCCAGCAGTGAGAGGCTAGCGGGGGGGAAGCTTGATGAGCAGTTCTTC. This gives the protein CASSERLAGGKLDEQFF.

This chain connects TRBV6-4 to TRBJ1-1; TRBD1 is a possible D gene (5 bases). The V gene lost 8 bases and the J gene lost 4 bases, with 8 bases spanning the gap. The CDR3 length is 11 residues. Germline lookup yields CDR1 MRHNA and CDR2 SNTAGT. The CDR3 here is CASVGGTEAFF. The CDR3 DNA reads TGTGCCAGCGTGGGGGGCACTGAAGCTTTCTTT.

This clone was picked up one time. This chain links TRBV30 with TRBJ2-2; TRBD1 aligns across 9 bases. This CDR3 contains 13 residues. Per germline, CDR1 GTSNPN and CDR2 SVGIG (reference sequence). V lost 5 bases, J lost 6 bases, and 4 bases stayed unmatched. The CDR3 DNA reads TGTGCCTGGGGGACAGGGAAGGCCGGGGAGCTGTTTTTT. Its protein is CAWGTGKAGELFF.

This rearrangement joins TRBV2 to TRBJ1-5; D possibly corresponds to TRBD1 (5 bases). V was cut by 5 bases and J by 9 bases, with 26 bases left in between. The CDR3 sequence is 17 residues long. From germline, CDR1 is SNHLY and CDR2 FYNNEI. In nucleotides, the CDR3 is TGTGCCAGCAGTTTTGGACATCTTAGAGGGGTCATCGGGCCCCAGCATTTT. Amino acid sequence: CASSFGHLRGVIGPQHF.

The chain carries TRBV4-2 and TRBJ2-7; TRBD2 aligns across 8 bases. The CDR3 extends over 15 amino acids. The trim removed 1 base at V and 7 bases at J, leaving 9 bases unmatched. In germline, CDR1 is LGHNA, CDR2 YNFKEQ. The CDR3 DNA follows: TGTGCCAGCAGCCAAGGGGGCGGGAGGTCAGGTGAGCAGTACTTC. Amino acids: CASSQGGGRSGEQYF.

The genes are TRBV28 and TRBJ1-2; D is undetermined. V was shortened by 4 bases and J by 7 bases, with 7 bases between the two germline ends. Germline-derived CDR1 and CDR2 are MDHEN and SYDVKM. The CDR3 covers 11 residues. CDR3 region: CASSSLRGYTF. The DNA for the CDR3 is TGTGCCAGCAGTTCCCTCCGTGGCTACACCTTC.

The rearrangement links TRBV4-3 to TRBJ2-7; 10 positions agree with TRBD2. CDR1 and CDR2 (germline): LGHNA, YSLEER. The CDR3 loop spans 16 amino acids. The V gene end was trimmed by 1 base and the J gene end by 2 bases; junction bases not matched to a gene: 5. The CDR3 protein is CASSQAASGGAYEQYF. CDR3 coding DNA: TGCGCCAGCAGCCAAGCGGCCAGCGGGGGGGCCTACGAGCAGTACTTC.

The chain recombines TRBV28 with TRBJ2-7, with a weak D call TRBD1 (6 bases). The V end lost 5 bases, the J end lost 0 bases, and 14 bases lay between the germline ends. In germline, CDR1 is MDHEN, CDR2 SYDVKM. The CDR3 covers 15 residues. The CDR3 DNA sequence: TGTGCCAGCAGTCCGCACAGGGCCAGCTCCTACGAGCAGTACTTC. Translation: CASSPHRASSYEQYF.

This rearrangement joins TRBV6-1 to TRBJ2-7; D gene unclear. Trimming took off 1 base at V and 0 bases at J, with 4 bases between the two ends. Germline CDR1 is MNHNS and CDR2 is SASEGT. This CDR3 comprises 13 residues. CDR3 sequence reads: CASSEGDSYEQYF. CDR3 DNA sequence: TGTGCCAGCAGTGAAGGGGACTCCTACGAGCAGTACTTC.

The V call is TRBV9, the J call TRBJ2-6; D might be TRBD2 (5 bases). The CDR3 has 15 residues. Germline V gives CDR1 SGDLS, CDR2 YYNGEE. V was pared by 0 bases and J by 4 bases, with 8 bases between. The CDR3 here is CASSVGTLGANVLTF. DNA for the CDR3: TGTGCCAGCAGCGTAGGGACTTTGGGGGCCAACGTCCTGACTTTC.

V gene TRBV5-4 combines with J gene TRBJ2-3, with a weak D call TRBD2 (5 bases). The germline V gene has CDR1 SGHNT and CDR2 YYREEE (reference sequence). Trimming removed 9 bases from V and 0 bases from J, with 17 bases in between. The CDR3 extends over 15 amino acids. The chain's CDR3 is CATTLGGSSTDTQYF. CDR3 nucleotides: TGTGCCACCACCTTAGGAGGATCTAGCACAGATACGCAGTATTTT. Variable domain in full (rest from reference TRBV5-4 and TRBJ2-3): ETGVTQSPTHLIKTRGQQVTLRCSSQSGHNTVSWYQQALGQGPQFIFQYYREEENGRGNFPPRFSGLQFPNYSSELNVNALELDDSALYLCATTLGGSSTDTQYFGPGTRLTVL.

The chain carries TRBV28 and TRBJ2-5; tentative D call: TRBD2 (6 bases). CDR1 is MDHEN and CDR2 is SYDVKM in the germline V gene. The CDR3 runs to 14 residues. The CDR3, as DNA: TGTGCTAGAATAAGGGGAGGTAAGGGGGAGACCCAGTACTTC. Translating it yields CARIRGGKGETQYF.

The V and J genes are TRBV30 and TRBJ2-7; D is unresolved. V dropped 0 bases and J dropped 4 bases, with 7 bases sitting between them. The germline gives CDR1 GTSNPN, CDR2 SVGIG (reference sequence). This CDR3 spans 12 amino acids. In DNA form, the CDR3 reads TGTGCCTGGAGTGTAGGGATTTACGAGCAGTACTTC. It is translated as CAWSVGIYEQYF.

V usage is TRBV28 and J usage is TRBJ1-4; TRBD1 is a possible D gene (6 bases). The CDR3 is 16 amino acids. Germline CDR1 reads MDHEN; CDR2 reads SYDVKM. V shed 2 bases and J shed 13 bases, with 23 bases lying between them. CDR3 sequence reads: CASSLGGGPSAGGLFF. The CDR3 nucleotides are TGTGCCAGCAGTTTAGGGGGGGGCCCAAGCGCAGGCGGACTGTTTTTT. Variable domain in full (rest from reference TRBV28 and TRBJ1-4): DVKVTQSSRYLVKRTGEKVFLECVQDMDHENMFWYRQDPGLGLRLIYFSYDVKMKEKGDIPEGYSVSREKKERFSLILESASTNQTSMYLCASSLGGGPSAGGLFFGSGTQLSVL.